This T cell receptor beta chain was identified during a study of T cells in Graves' hyperthyroidism and ophthalmopathy. Findings of the study overall: Ophthalmopathy was identified by the model a median approximately 6.9 months ahead of onset.

From RNA transcripts, TCR beta CDR3 regions were amplified. RT-PCR in the first round (using the HTBI primer set) targeted the TCR CDR3. TCRdb processed the multiplex PCR reads anew with MiXCR; each CDR3 protein has one entry. The table shows over 400,000 distinct CDR3 sequences, with roughly 14% occurring only once. Around 10 ml fresh peripheral blood yielded the PBMCs. The table lists this clonotype with many counts. Its target is not known. This sequence originates from a man between 18 and 35 years old with Graves' ophthalmopathy. Source material: blood.

In nucleotides, the CDR3 is TGTGCCAGCAGTTACTCGGCTCGACAGGGGGGCAATCAGCCCCAGCATTTT. Its translation: CASSYSARQGGNQPQHF. This chain joins TRBV6-6 and TRBJ1-5; 9 nucleotides agree with TRBD1. This CDR3 is built from 17 residues. V was pared by 0 bases and J by 2 bases, with 5 bases of the junction left unmatched. Germline V CDR1 and CDR2: MNHNY, SVGAGI (reference sequence).